This TCR beta chain was profiled in a study of blood T cells in healthy people across ages. Between the trimmed V and J ends, which lost 5 bases and 0 bases, there was a span of 14 bases. Germline-derived CDR1 and CDR2 are SGHTA and FQGNSA. The CDR3 consists of 16 residues. Then a second PCR, running about 6 to 12 cycles, was carried out with a sample-barcoded 5' primer and a J-beta primer mix. TCRdb used MiXCR to reprocess the 5' RACE reads, holding one entry per CDR3 protein. This table holds about 1.8 million distinct CDR3 sequences, around half found once. This clonotype showed up just a few times. Caucasian, healthy and from Russia, the donors were aged between roughly 6 and 100. There were at least 5.5 micrograms of total RNA extracted from every sample.

Material: blood. V usage is TRBV7-2 and J usage is TRBJ1-5, with no clear D. The receptor was derived from a woman between 40 and 50 years old in good health. CDR3 nucleotide sequence: TGTGCCAGCAGCCGTACTTCACAGAATAGCAATCAGCCCCAGCATTTT. Its translation is CASSRTSQNSNQPQHF.